This T cell receptor beta chain is drawn from a study of T cell clones after liver transplantation. On the study more broadly: TCRbeta sequencing after a pre-transplant mixed lymphocyte reaction identified graft-donor-reactive clones, later tracked in post-transplant blood. Tolerant meant at least one year fully off immunosuppression without liver enzymes above twice normal.

Trimming took 1 base from V and 0 from J, leaving 13 bases between them. The CDR3 runs 16 residues. CDR1 and CDR2 (germline): LGHNA, YNFKEQ. The protocol was immunoSEQ multiplex PCR, while the TCRdb copy is restricted to in-frame clones and leaves out a portion. The data hold under 150,000 clones, with 90% observed a single time. This rearrangement joins TRBV4-2 to TRBJ2-7; D tentatively fits TRBD1 or TRBD2 (5 bases each). Sequences were derived from CD4+ T cells from blood, sampled 12 months after liver transplant. The clonotype comes from a human patient who received a liver transplant. Certain T cells may be donor cells from the graft. CDR3 DNA: TGTGCCAGCAGCCAAGGGGGCCTGGGGGACTCCTACGAGCAGTACTTC. Amino acid sequence: CASSQGGLGDSYEQYF.